This T cell receptor (beta chain) was sequenced during a study of human T cells and chemical hapten exposure. This clonotype was found many times. The CDR3 spans 14 residues. Trimming cost V 3 bases and J 1 base, with 12 bases left between them. Germline V CDR1 and CDR2: DFQATT, SNEGSKA (reference sequence). Time point defined: patch test 1, 2 weeks after DPC sensitization. Stated treatment: therapeutic diphenylcyclopropenone sensitization with weekly scalp DPC. TCRdb analysed the RACE reads with MiXCR anew, one entry per CDR3 protein. Among some 400,000 distinct CDR3 sequences, approximately 5.1% were seen once, and the ten largest hold under 3%.

This specimen consisted of whole blood, obtained in connection with sensitization to the hapten diphenylcyclopropenone (DPC). The TCR sequence derives from a woman in her forties or fifties with alopecia areata. Some clones in this sample may be carry-over from other donors' samples. The rearrangement uses TRBV20-1 and TRBJ1-1; D is possibly TRBD1 (5 bases). The DNA for the CDR3 is TGCAGTGCTAGTTATGGGACGGAGAACACTGAAGCTTTCTTT. Protein sequence: CSASYGTENTEAFF.